The entry below gives a single TCR beta chain sequence along with its context. Its binding antigen is unknown. No much larger clonotype is one base removed from it; base qualities were not supplied. The sample belongs to a study of blood T cells in healthy people across ages (dated by TCRdb to 2014 to 2015). Broadly, across the study: In model experiments, template switching captured about one uniquely barcoded TCR beta cDNA molecule for every two T cells. The study measured age-related changes in TCR beta repertoire diversity using deep sequencing normalized with unique cDNA molecular identifiers. Four age groups were formed from the donors: young (average roughly 15 years), middle-aged (around 39), aged (over 55) and long-lived (around 80). Donors of different ages were randomly distributed across sequencing lanes to avoid experimental bias. For two donors (one aged 18 to 29 and one aged 80 or older), the study analyzed two additional independent replicas of 1 million unique cDNA reads from the same blood draw. Findings and caveats that apply to the study as a whole: As age increased, observed TCR beta diversity per million T cells dropped in a roughly linear way, and a significant reduction was already evident by age around 41. Total diversity estimates from one million sequenced T cells were considered lower bounds and underestimates. Compared with the aged group, more naive CD4+ T cells, fewer expanded clones and increased TCR diversity were shown by the long-lived group, suggesting age selection. The CMV infection status of donors was not known, potentially confounding age-related changes in expanded clonotypes. Since profiling was done on bulk unsorted PBMCs, naive and antigen-experienced compartments could not be conclusively compared. The percentage of naive T cells measured by flow cytometry correlated strongly with observed TCR beta diversity.

The donors were under 40 Caucasian individuals from Russia, aged roughly 6 to 95 years, who were systemically healthy. Each donor gave 9 to 10 milliliters of peripheral blood, collected into EDTA-treated Vacutainer tubes. Ficoll-Paque density-gradient centrifugation was used to isolate PBMCs, with at least 6 million obtained per sample. Trizol reagent was used to extract total RNA from the PBMCs, yielding at least 5 micrograms per sample. For every donor, an aliquot of PBMCs went through flow cytometry to measure the percentages of naive CD45RAhigh/CD27high T cells. Receptors were amplified or captured by 5' RACE. Sequenced using an Illumina HiSeq 2500. A second PCR of roughly 7 to 12 cycles was run with a J-beta primer mix and a sample-barcoded 5' primer. A template-switch 5' adaptor carrying 12 random nucleotides introduced a unique molecular identifier onto each TCR beta cDNA molecule. Each sample yielded at least 3 million CDR3-containing paired-end reads. All of the RNA was converted into first-strand cDNA using the Mint cDNA synthesis kit, with a TRBC-specific oligonucleotide serving as the primer. Following uracil-DNA glycosylase treatment, all cDNA underwent a first 18-cycle PCR with the universal primers M1SS and BC2_uni_R. The study's own analysis went as follows. Each sample was normalized by randomly selecting 1 million high-quality reads, each carrying a distinct molecular identifier. Instead of being binned into consensus sequences, reads with shared molecular identifiers were discarded. MiTCR, with a Q25 quality threshold and the strictest error-elimination algorithm, was used for CDR3 identification, clonotype clustering and error correction. A nonparametric unseen species model with Euler transformation was used to estimate a lower bound on total TCR beta diversity. The raw public data were reprocessed by TCRdb itself: fastp quality trimming at Q25, MiXCR clonotype calling, in-frame beta chains only. CDR3 protein sequences are deduplicated, and each keeps its most common genes and DNA. These V and J calls are TCRdb output, not the study's own analysis. The sample contains approximately 940,000 distinct CDR3 sequences, under 50% of them found a single time. The ten largest clonotypes hold over 10% of the sample.

The junction shows trimming of 0 bases on V and 5 bases on J, and the gene matches do not reach 6 bases of it. The CDR3 starts with the cysteine, ends with the phenylalanine, and has 15 residues. Of the read, only the CDR3 DNA is kept; its 45 bases are in frame from base 1. Based on the germline V gene, the CDR1 and CDR2 sequences are SGDLS and YYNGEE. The receptor was isolated from a young man in good health. The chain joins TRBV9 to TRBJ2-3; 7 central nucleotides agree with TRBD2. Sequences were obtained from blood. The CDR3 loop reads CASSVGGGPRDTQYF. The base sequence is TGTGCCAGCAGCGTAGGCGGGGGACCCAGAGATACGCAGTATTTT.